The 27 T cell receptor beta chains below were found in one sample sequenced in a study of CD8 T cells in ankylosing spondylitis. Notes on the study in general: A motif in TCR beta, a set of about eight highly homologous variants, appeared characteristic of ankylosing spondylitis blood.

From the 5' RACE reads, TCRdb called clonotypes with MiXCR, one entry per CDR3 protein. Of approximately 540,000 distinct CDR3 sequences listed, more than 9.5% are singletons. These receptors have no known antigen. Sequenced material: blood, either unsorted or a sorted T cell fraction (not recorded which). These receptors came from a male donor with ankylosing spondylitis.

V gene TRBV11-3 combines with J gene TRBJ2-5; D may correspond to TRBD1 or TRBD2 (5 bases each). Germline-derived CDR1 and CDR2 are SGHNT and YENEEA. The CDR3 runs 15 residues. With 0 bases removed from V and 1 base from J, the gap between germline ends came to 9 bases. CDR3 DNA: TGTGCCAGCAGCTTAGATGGGGCGGGCCAAGAGACCCAGTACTTC. This translates into CASSLDGAGQETQYF.

The chain has TRBV20-1 and TRBJ2-1; maybe TRBD1 (5 bases). Trimming shortened V by 0 bases and J by 6 bases, and 12 bases separated the two germline ends. CDR1 and CDR2 (germline): DFQATT, SNEGSKA (reference sequence). This CDR3 has 14 residues. The CDR3 DNA follows: TGCAGTGCTAGAGATTTGGCTAGGGGCAATGAGCAGTTCTTC. It is translated as CSARDLARGNEQFF.

The chain has TRBV3-1 and TRBJ1-1; the match to TRBD1 covers 7 bases. V was clipped by 7 bases and J by 1 base; unmatched bases: 9. The CDR3 runs 15 residues. In germline, CDR1 is LGHDT, CDR2 YNNKEL (reference sequence). The CDR3 coding sequence is TGTGCCAGCATCAAGGCGGGACAGCGGAACACTGAAGCTTTCTTT. Translated, it gives CASIKAGQRNTEAFF. Full variable domain (rest looked up from reference TRBV3-1 and TRBJ1-1): DTAVSQTPKYLVTQMGNDKSIKCEQNLGHDTMYWYKQDSKKFLKIMFSYNNKELIINETVPNRFSPKSPDKAHLNLHINSLELGDSAVYFCASIKAGQRNTEAFFGQGTRLTVV.

J is TRBJ1-1 and V is TRBV20-1; 8 nucleotides align to TRBD1. In germline, CDR1 is DFQATT, CDR2 SNEGSKA (reference sequence). This CDR3 is built from 13 residues. Trimming took 6 bases from V and 4 from J; bases not matched to a gene: 7. CDR3 DNA: TGCAGTGCCCACAGGGGGTTGGGCACTGAAGCTTTCTTT. It is translated as CSAHRGLGTEAFF.

This clonotype appeared a few times. V and J are TRBV30 and TRBJ1-5; D is unresolved. The CDR3 loop spans 13 amino acids. CDR1 and CDR2 (germline): GTSNPN, SVGIG (reference sequence). Trimming cost V 1 base and J 5 bases, with 9 bases left between them. CDR3 DNA: TGTGCCTGGAGTGAGTCCCTAGATCAGCCCCAGCATTTT. Translated, it gives CAWSESLDQPQHF.

This clonotype was recorded a few times. The germline gene is not matched at one end of the junction; a read error may be the cause. This chain uses TRBV11-2 with TRBJ2-1, with 8 bases aligning to TRBD1. This CDR3 is 15 amino acids long. Looked up from germline, CDR1 is SGHAT and CDR2 is FQNNGV. DNA of the CDR3: TGTGCCAGCAGTTTAGGACGGACAGGGTACAATGAGCAGTTCTTC. Its translation: CASSLGRTGYNEQFF.

This clonotype appeared a few times. The chain combines TRBV12-3 or TRBV12-4 with TRBJ1-4; the D is unclear. The V end was cut by 8 bases, the J end by 7 bases, with 14 bases between. The CDR3 runs to 13 residues. CDR3 loop: CASQTVRGEKLFF. The CDR3 coding sequence is TGTGCCAGCCAGACTGTCCGGGGTGAAAAACTGTTTTTT.

This clonotype has ten or more counts. V and J are TRBV5-1 and TRBJ2-5; TRBD2 agrees at 7 bases. The junction had 5 bases not matched to a gene; V was cut back by 4 bases and J by 2 bases. The CDR3 covers 14 residues. Germline CDR1 is SGHRS and CDR2 is YFSETQ. The chain's CDR3 is CASSQTSAQETQYF. The CDR3 region has the DNA TGCGCCAGCAGCCAAACTAGCGCGCAAGAGACCCAGTACTTC.

The chain joins TRBV10-3 to TRBJ2-3; 8 bases line up with TRBD2. The junction had 3 bases not matched to a gene; V was cut back by 0 bases and J by 1 base. The CDR3 is 16 amino acids. Germline V lookup: CDR1 ENHRY, CDR2 SYGVKD. In nucleotides, the CDR3 is TGTGCCATCAGTGAGTCGTCGGGAGGGGGCACAGATACGCAGTATTTT. It encodes CAISESSGGGTDTQYF.

This clonotype was seen ten or more times. This chain connects TRBV5-1 to TRBJ2-5; D is perhaps TRBD1 or TRBD2 (5 bases each). V shed 2 bases and J shed 1 base, with 12 bases lying between them. This CDR3 comprises 15 residues. CDR1 SGHRS and CDR2 YFSETQ come from the germline V gene. CDR3 loop: CASSFLGPPQETQYF. CDR3 DNA: TGCGCCAGCAGCTTTTTGGGACCCCCCCAAGAGACCCAGTACTTC. Full variable domain (outside the CDR3, taken from reference TRBV5-1 and TRBJ2-5): KAGVTQTPRYLIKTRGQQVTLSCSPISGHRSVSWYQQTPGQGLQFLFEYFSETQRNKGNFPGRFSGRQFSNSRSEMNVSTLELGDSALYLCASSFLGPPQETQYFGPGTRLLVL.

The chain links TRBV7-6 to TRBJ1-1; D is ambiguous. In germline, CDR1 is SGHVS, CDR2 FNYEAQ. The CDR3 has 14 residues. V gave up 4 bases and J gave up 6 bases, with 15 bases separating them. The DNA of the CDR3 is TGTGCCAGCAGCTCGGGCGTTGACGCCTCTGAAGCTTTCTTT. This gives the protein CASSSGVDASEAFF.

V gene TRBV6-1 combines with J gene TRBJ2-7; D unclear. Germline assignment: CDR1 MNHNS and CDR2 SASEGT. Trimming shortened V by 2 bases and J by 4 bases, and 12 bases separated the two germline ends. The CDR3 spans 14 residues. CDR3 DNA sequence: TGTGCCAGCAGTGAAAAAGCCGGGTCTTACGAGCAGTACGTC. Amino acids: CASSEKAGSYEQYV.

The chain links TRBV11-2 to TRBJ2-7; TRBD2 aligns across 9 bases. CDR1 is SGHAT and CDR2 is FQNNGV in the germline V gene. The V gene end was trimmed by 0 bases and the J gene end by 7 bases; junction bases not matched to a gene: 16. The CDR3 extends over 18 amino acids. The CDR3 coding sequence is TGTGCCAGCAGCTTAGATCTAAGGGGTAGCGGGAGAATTTATGAGCAGTACGTC. Amino acid sequence: CASSLDLRGSGRIYEQYV.

The chain is built from TRBV29-1 and TRBJ2-1; TRBD1 matches 9 bases. Losses at the gene ends were 7 bases for V and 5 bases for J; bases not matched to a gene: 12. Per germline, CDR1 SQVTM and CDR2 ANQGSEA. This CDR3 has 15 residues. The CDR3 region is CSALPRDRANNEQFF. The CDR3 DNA is TGCAGCGCATTGCCCCGGGACAGGGCGAACAATGAGCAGTTCTTC.

This clonotype turned up a few times. The V call is TRBV5-1, the J call TRBJ2-5; 9 nucleotides match TRBD1. The ends lost 4 bases at V and 5 bases at J; junction bases unmatched: 12. This CDR3 comprises 16 residues. Germline V lookup: CDR1 SGHRS, CDR2 YFSETQ. In DNA, the CDR3 is TGCGCCAGCAGCCCGAGGGGGACAGGGCCTGAGGAGACCCAGTACTTC. Amino acid sequence: CASSPRGTGPEETQYF.

This clonotype has at least ten counts. The chain recombines TRBV7-2 with TRBJ2-5; possible D gene TRBD1, 6 bases. Germline V CDR1 and CDR2: SGHTA, FQGNSA. Trimming took off 3 bases at V and 6 bases at J, with 11 bases between the two ends. The CDR3 is 13 residues long. CDR3 DNA sequence: TGTGCCAGCAGCTTTAACAGGGAGCAGACCCAGTACTTC. Translated, it gives CASSFNREQTQYF.

This CDR3 reads CATSRDRRGGLPDTQYF. In DNA, the CDR3 is TGTGCCACCAGCAGAGATCGCCGTGGGGGCCTTCCAGATACGCAGTATTTT. The gene calls are TRBV15 and TRBJ2-3; perhaps TRBD1 as D (6 bases). The CDR3 has 17 residues. Germline V gene lookup returns CDR1 LNHNV and CDR2 YYDKDF (reference sequence). Trimming cost V 0 bases and J 4 bases, with 17 bases left between them.

This clonotype showed up just a few times. This chain links TRBV18 with TRBJ2-1; 15 positions match TRBD2. This CDR3 has 15 amino acids. With 4 bases clipped from V and 9 bases from J, the junction kept 4 bases outside the gene matches. The germline gives CDR1 KGHSH, CDR2 LQKENI. The CDR3 bases are TGTGCCAGCTCACGAGGACTAGCGGGAGGGGTTGAGCAGTTCTTC. Amino acid sequence: CASSRGLAGGVEQFF. The full variable domain, with the rest looked up from reference TRBV18 and TRBJ2-1, is NAGVMQNPRHLVRRRGQEARLRCSPMKGHSHVYWYRQLPEEGLKFMVYLQKENIIDESGMPKERFSAEFPKEGPSILRIQQVVRGDSAAYFCASSRGLAGGVEQFFGPGTRLTVL.

The chain is built from TRBV10-3 and TRBJ2-1; TRBD2 aligns across 9 bases. CDR1 is ENHRY, CDR2 SYGVKD, per germline. CDR3 length: 15 residues. The trim removed 5 bases at V and 6 bases at J, leaving 8 bases unmatched. CDR3 amino acids: CAISYSGSNSNEQFF. The CDR3, as DNA: TGTGCCATCAGTTATAGCGGGAGTAACTCCAATGAGCAGTTCTTC.

The rearrangement uses TRBV3-1 and TRBJ1-2; D is unclear. Germline values: CDR1 LGHDT, CDR2 YNNKEL (reference sequence). The CDR3 length is 16 residues. Trimming shortened V by 1 base and J by 7 bases, and 19 bases separated the two germline ends. CDR3 coding DNA: TGTGCCAGCAGCCAAGGTGGTCGACTCAGCCTCGGTGGCTACACCTTC. This codes for CASSQGGRLSLGGYTF. The whole variable domain, filled in from reference TRBV3-1 and TRBJ1-2, reads DTAVSQTPKYLVTQMGNDKSIKCEQNLGHDTMYWYKQDSKKFLKIMFSYNNKELIINETVPNRFSPKSPDKAHLNLHINSLELGDSAVYFCASSQGGRLSLGGYTFGSGTRLTVV.

The chain carries TRBV5-6 and TRBJ1-5; a weak D match, TRBD1 (5 bases). The germline CDR1 and CDR2 sequences are SGHDT and YYEEEE. V was shortened by 5 bases and J by 2 bases, with 14 bases between the two germline ends. CDR3 length: 15 amino acids. The CDR3 is CASRIWGGGNQPQHF. Written as DNA, the CDR3 is TGTGCCAGCAGGATTTGGGGGGGAGGCAATCAGCCCCAGCATTTT.

There are a few counts of this clonotype. The chain uses TRBV20-1 and TRBJ2-1; 8 bases align to TRBD2. The CDR3 runs to 15 residues. The V gene end was trimmed by 6 bases and the J gene end by 5 bases; junction bases not matched to a gene: 12. Germline-derived CDR1 and CDR2 are DFQATT and SNEGSKA (reference sequence). The CDR3 nucleotides read TGCAGTGCCCCGACCAATGGACTAGCAGACAATGAGCAGTTCTTC. The encoded protein is CSAPTNGLADNEQFF.

The V call is TRBV10-2, the J call TRBJ2-3, with D possibly matching TRBD2 (6 bases). In germline, CDR1 is WSHSY, CDR2 SAAADI. This CDR3 has 15 amino acids. Deletions cut 4 bases from V and 6 bases from J, with 17 bases between. DNA of the CDR3: TGCGCCAGCAGTGGAGCGGGCCCCCCCGGGGATACGCAGTATTTT. Translating it yields CASSGAGPPGDTQYF.

This chain uses TRBV29-1 with TRBJ1-1; the D gene is possibly TRBD1 (5 bases). The CDR3 loop spans 14 amino acids. V gave up 2 bases and J gave up 1 base, with 11 bases separating them. Per germline, CDR1 SQVTM and CDR2 ANQGSEA. This CDR3 is CSVEMATANTEAFF. DNA of the CDR3: TGCAGCGTTGAAATGGCGACAGCGAACACTGAAGCTTTCTTT.

This clonotype was detected many times. The junction and the germline gene differ at one end; a read error may be behind it. The J gene is TRBJ2-1, the V gene TRBV3-1, with D perhaps TRBD2 (5 bases). The CDR3 consists of 13 residues. Looked up from germline, CDR1 is LGHDT and CDR2 is YNNKEL (reference sequence). DNA of the CDR3: TGCGCCAGCAGCCCCGGGACCTACAATGAGCAGTTCTTC. It yields the protein CASSPGTYNEQFF.

The sample holds a few counts of this clonotype. This rearrangement joins TRBV27 to TRBJ2-6; possibly TRBD2 for D (6 bases). Trimming took off 1 base at V and 4 bases at J, with 14 bases between the two ends. The CDR3 totals 17 residues. Germline assignment: CDR1 MNHEY and CDR2 SMNVEV (reference sequence). The CDR3 coding sequence is TGTGCCAGCAGTTTATGGGGAGGCTCCAAGGGGGCCAACGTCCTGACTTTC. Protein sequence: CASSLWGGSKGANVLTF.

This chain connects TRBV29-1 to TRBJ2-1; a weak D match, TRBD1 (5 bases). The V end lost 4 bases, the J end lost 7 bases, and 8 bases lay between the germline ends. The CDR3 covers 11 residues. CDR1 is SQVTM, CDR2 ANQGSEA, per germline. The CDR3 spells CSVARQNEQFF. DNA of the CDR3: TGCAGCGTTGCTCGACAGAATGAGCAGTTCTTC.